This entry lists 14 T cell receptor beta chains sequenced from one sample in a study of cytomegalovirus exposure and HLA in healthy donors. The PCR used 60 Vbeta and 13 Jbeta primers. The table came from immunoSEQ multiplex PCR; TCRdb's copy has only in-frame clones and leaves some out. Of some 130,000 clones in the sample, about 80% are singletons; the top ten hold 0.85% to 1.3%. The specimen sequenced was PBMCs. The receptors stem from a human donor in good health.

The chain recombines TRBV6-5 with TRBJ1-3, with a possible D match to TRBD1 (6 bases). Germline CDR1 MNHEY, CDR2 SVGAGI. The length of the CDR3 is 14 residues. The germline V and J ends were trimmed by 5 bases and 4 bases, with 12 bases remaining between them. This CDR3 is CASSHRASGNTIYF. CDR3 nucleotides: TGTGCCAGCAGTCACAGGGCTTCAGGAAACACCATATATTTT.

The rearrangement joins TRBV27 to TRBJ2-1, with TRBD2 as a possible D gene (5 bases). The CDR3 runs to 15 residues. The V gene's germline CDR1 is MNHEY and CDR2 SMNVEV (reference sequence). V lost 2 bases and J 0 bases, leaving 8 bases between the germline ends. For the CDR3, the DNA is TGTGCCAGCAGTTTAGGAGAGGGCTCCTACAATGAGCAGTTCTTC. Protein sequence: CASSLGEGSYNEQFF.

This clone has more than one count but fewer than ten. V usage is TRBV6-6 and J usage is TRBJ2-7, with 8 bases identical to TRBD2. In germline, CDR1 is MNHNY, CDR2 SVGAGI (reference sequence). The ends lost 0 bases at V and 6 bases at J; junction bases unmatched: 10. The CDR3 length is 16 residues. The CDR3 is CASSYSRGDLTFEQYF. CDR3 sequence (DNA): TGTGCCAGCAGTTACTCGCGGGGGGACCTGACCTTCGAGCAGTACTTC.

The chain joins TRBV5-1 to TRBJ2-5; 11 positions match TRBD1. J lost 5 bases, V lost 5 bases, and 8 bases had no gene match. Germline V CDR1 and CDR2: SGHRS, YFSETQ. The CDR3 runs to 15 residues. DNA for the CDR3: TGCGCCAGCAGTCGAAGGACAGGGGGCGTCGAGACCCAGTACTTC. It translates to CASSRRTGGVETQYF.

The chain uses TRBV2 and TRBJ2-2; tentative D call: TRBD2 (5 bases). The CDR3 covers 16 residues. CDR1 is SNHLY, CDR2 FYNNEI, per germline. The V and J ends lost 2 bases and 7 bases respectively, with 17 bases between them. The CDR3 DNA reads as TGTGCCAGCAGTGAAAGTCGTGGAGGTAAAGGCGGGGAGCTGTTTTTT. Protein: CASSESRGGKGGELFF. Based on the CDR3 plus reference TRBV2 and TRBJ2-2, the full variable domain is EPEVTQTPSHQVTQMGQEVILRCVPISNHLYFYWYRQILGQKVEFLVSFYNNEISEKSEIFDDQFSVERPDGSNFTLKIRSTKLEDSAMYFCASSESRGGKGGELFFGEGSRLTVL.

A single count supports this clone. CDR3 sequence: CSATTRDEQFF. Written as DNA, the CDR3 is TGCAGTGCTACTACTAGGGATGAGCAGTTCTTC. V gene TRBV20-1 combines with J gene TRBJ2-1; D might be TRBD2 (5 bases). Trimming removed 4 bases at V and 8 bases at J, with 9 bases between. CDR1 and CDR2 (germline): DFQATT, SNEGSKA (reference sequence). The CDR3 runs 11 residues.

This clone has more than one count but fewer than ten. V is TRBV5-1 and J is TRBJ2-3; 13 nucleotides align to TRBD2. The CDR3 has 20 residues. V shed 4 bases, J shed 3 bases, and the junction held 17 bases outside the gene matches. Per the germline V gene, CDR1 is SGHRS and CDR2 is YFSETQ. The CDR3 sequence: CASSPGTSGDTLGGTDTQYF. The CDR3, as DNA: TGCGCCAGCAGCCCAGGGACTAGCGGGGACACCTTAGGTGGGACAGATACGCAGTATTTT.

V usage is TRBV27 and J usage is TRBJ2-1, with 13 bases fitting TRBD2. The CDR3 consists of 14 residues. Germline assignment: CDR1 MNHEY and CDR2 SMNVEV (reference sequence). J was trimmed by 8 bases and V by 6 bases; bases with no gene match: 4. In DNA, the CDR3 is TGTGCCAGCAGAGGGACTAGCGGGGTCGATGAGCAGTTCTTC. Translation: CASRGTSGVDEQFF.

This chain connects TRBV25-1 to TRBJ2-7; no firm D call. The germline gives CDR1 MGHDK, CDR2 SYGVNS. V was clipped by 1 base and J by 0 bases, with 7 bases between them. This CDR3 has 14 amino acids. The CDR3, as DNA: TGTGCCAGCAGTGAATCAGGCCTCTCCTACGAGCAGTACTTC. It translates to CASSESGLSYEQYF.

This clone was recorded only once. J is TRBJ2-7 and V is TRBV6-1; weak D call: TRBD1 (5 bases). Germline loops: CDR1 MNHNS, CDR2 SASEGT. This CDR3 region has 17 residues. Trimming pared 2 bases from V and 2 bases from J, leaving 19 bases between. CDR3 in DNA: TGTGCCAGCAGTGAAAATCGAAATACAGGCACAACCTACGAGCAGTACTTC. Translating it yields CASSENRNTGTTYEQYF.

This chain links TRBV4-1 with TRBJ2-2; D uncertain. The CDR3 consists of 15 residues. Trimming shortened V by 3 bases and J by 6 bases, and 14 bases separated the two germline ends. Germline V gene sequence: CDR1 MGHRA, CDR2 YSYEKL. In DNA, the CDR3 is TGCGCCAGCAGCCACGCCACCCAGTTTGCCGGGGAGCTGTTTTTT. Its translation is CASSHATQFAGELFF.

V is TRBV28 and J is TRBJ2-1; 8 nucleotides match TRBD2. This CDR3 is 14 amino acids long. CDR1 is MDHEN, CDR2 SYDVKM, per germline. V shed 6 bases, J shed 5 bases, and the junction held 6 bases outside the gene matches. This CDR3 is CASRPTSGNNEQFF. The CDR3 DNA sequence: TGTGCCAGCAGACCTACTAGCGGTAACAATGAGCAGTTCTTC.

V is TRBV11-2 and J is TRBJ2-1; TRBD2 agrees at 8 bases. Germline assignment: CDR1 SGHAT and CDR2 FQNNGV. The length of the CDR3 is 17 residues. V shed 2 bases, J shed 4 bases, and the junction held 10 bases outside the gene matches. The CDR3 region is CASSLSAPSGGYNEQFF. CDR3 nucleotides: TGTGCCAGCAGCTTATCTGCCCCCAGCGGGGGTTACAATGAGCAGTTCTTC. Together with reference TRBV11-2 and TRBJ2-1, the CDR3 gives the full variable domain: EAGVAQSPRYKIIEKRQSVAFWCNPISGHATLYWYQQILGQGPKLLIQFQNNGVVDDSQLPKDRFSAERLKGVDSTLKIQPAKLEDSAVYLCASSLSAPSGGYNEQFFGPGTRLTVL.

This chain uses TRBV7-2 with TRBJ1-6; 7 bases line up with TRBD1. Per germline, CDR1 SGHTA and CDR2 FQGNSA. This CDR3 has 15 residues. The ends lost 5 bases at V and 9 bases at J; junction bases unmatched: 10. Here the CDR3 reads CASSPPTGLGSPLHF. Written as DNA, the CDR3 is TGTGCCAGCAGCCCCCCGACAGGGCTGGGTTCACCCCTCCACTTT.